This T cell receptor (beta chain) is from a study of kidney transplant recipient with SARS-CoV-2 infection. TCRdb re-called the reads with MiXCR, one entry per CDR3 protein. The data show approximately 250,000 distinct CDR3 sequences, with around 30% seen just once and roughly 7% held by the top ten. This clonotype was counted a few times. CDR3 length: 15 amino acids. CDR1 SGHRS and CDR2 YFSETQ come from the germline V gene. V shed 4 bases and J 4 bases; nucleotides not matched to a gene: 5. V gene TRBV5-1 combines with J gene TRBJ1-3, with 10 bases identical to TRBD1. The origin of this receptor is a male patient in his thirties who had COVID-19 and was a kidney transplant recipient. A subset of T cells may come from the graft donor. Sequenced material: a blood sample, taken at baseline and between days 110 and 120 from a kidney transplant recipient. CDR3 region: CASSPGQGRGNTIYF. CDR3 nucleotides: TGCGCCAGCAGCCCGGGACAGGGGAGGGGAAACACCATATATTTT.